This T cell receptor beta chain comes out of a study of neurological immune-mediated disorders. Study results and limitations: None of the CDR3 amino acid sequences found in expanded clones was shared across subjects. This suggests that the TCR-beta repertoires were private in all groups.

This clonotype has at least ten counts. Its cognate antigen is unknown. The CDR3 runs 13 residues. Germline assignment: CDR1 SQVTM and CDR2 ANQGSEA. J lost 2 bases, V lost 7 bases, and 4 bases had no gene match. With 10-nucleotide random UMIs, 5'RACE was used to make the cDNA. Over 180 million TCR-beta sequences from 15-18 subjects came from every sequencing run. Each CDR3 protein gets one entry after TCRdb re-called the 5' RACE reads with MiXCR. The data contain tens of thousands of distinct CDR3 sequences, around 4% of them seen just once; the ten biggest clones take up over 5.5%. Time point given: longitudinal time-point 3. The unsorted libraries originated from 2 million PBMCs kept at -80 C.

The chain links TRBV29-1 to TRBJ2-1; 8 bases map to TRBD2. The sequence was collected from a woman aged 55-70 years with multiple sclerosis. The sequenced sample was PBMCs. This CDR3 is CSANGGAYNEQFF. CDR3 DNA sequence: TGCAGCGCGAACGGGGGGGCCTACAATGAGCAGTTCTTC.